The 28 T cell receptor beta chains below were found in one sample sequenced in a study of cytomegalovirus exposure and HLA in healthy donors. PCR primers comprised 60 Vbeta and 13 Jbeta primers. TCRdb's table, derived via immunoSEQ multiplex PCR, lists solely in-frame clones and lacks some. This table holds approximately 100,000 clones, about 84% found once. Sequencing was carried out using PBMCs. The receptors come from a man aged 18 to 29 in good health and CMV-seronegative.

The rearrangement links TRBV7-9 to TRBJ1-2, with 12 bases matching TRBD1. J was trimmed by 4 bases and V by 5 bases; bases with no gene match: 5. The CDR3 is 15 amino acids. Germline CDR1 and CDR2: SEHNR and FQNEAQ (reference sequence). The CDR3 sequence: CASSLGQGAPYGYTF. The DNA for the CDR3 is TGTGCCAGCAGCCTGGGACAGGGGGCTCCCTATGGCTACACCTTC.

The chain is built from TRBV18 and TRBJ2-3; D is possibly TRBD2 (6 bases). Trimming left V 3 bases short and J 4 bases short, with 8 bases between. Germline V gene lookup returns CDR1 KGHSH and CDR2 LQKENI. The CDR3 spans 13 residues. The CDR3 nucleotides are TGTGCCAGCTCACCGGGGAGGTCAGATACGCAGTATTTT. This sequence encodes CASSPGRSDTQYF.

This chain links TRBV7-9 with TRBJ1-5; tentative D call: TRBD1 (6 bases). The V gene lost 2 bases and the J gene lost 2 bases, with 13 bases spanning the gap. CDR3 length: 16 amino acids. The germline V gene has CDR1 SEHNR and CDR2 FQNEAQ (reference sequence). This CDR3 reads CASSLYQGLGNQPQHF. CDR3 DNA: TGTGCCAGCAGCTTATATCAGGGGTTGGGCAATCAGCCCCAGCATTTT.

The chain is built from TRBV27 and TRBJ2-7; 9 nucleotides line up with TRBD1. The CDR3 runs 15 residues. Germline trimming cut 2 bases from V and 7 bases from J; bases unmatched to any gene: 9. Germline values: CDR1 MNHEY, CDR2 SMNVEV (reference sequence). Here the CDR3 DNA reads TGTGCCAGCAGTTTAGCTGGGACAGGGCGGTGGGAGCAGTACTTC. It translates to CASSLAGTGRWEQYF.

J is TRBJ2-7 and V is TRBV15, with TRBD1 matching over 8 bases. J was trimmed by 4 bases and V by 1 base; bases with no gene match: 3. Germline V gene sequence: CDR1 LNHNV, CDR2 YYDKDF (reference sequence). The CDR3 extends over 14 amino acids. The CDR3 coding sequence is TGTGCCACCAGCAGAGGGACAGGGCTATACGAGCAGTACTTC. Translating it yields CATSRGTGLYEQYF.

The chain joins TRBV11-2 to TRBJ2-3; no clear D gene. Trimming removed 6 bases at V and 0 bases at J, with 22 bases between. Per germline, CDR1 SGHAT and CDR2 FQNNGV. The CDR3 consists of 18 residues. DNA for the CDR3: TGTGCCAGCAGTTCCCTCTTCCAACTCATCAACAGCACAGATACGCAGTATTTT. Translated, it gives CASSSLFQLINSTDTQYF. The variable domain in full, with the rest retrieved from reference TRBV11-2 and TRBJ2-3, is EAGVAQSPRYKIIEKRQSVAFWCNPISGHATLYWYQQILGQGPKLLIQFQNNGVVDDSQLPKDRFSAERLKGVDSTLKIQPAKLEDSAVYLCASSSLFQLINSTDTQYFGPGTRLTVL.

The rearrangement links TRBV14 to TRBJ1-4, with a tentative D call TRBD1 (5 bases). There are 15 residues in the CDR3. The germline V gene has CDR1 SGHDN and CDR2 FVKESK. The V gene lost 2 bases and the J gene lost 6 bases, with 13 bases spanning the gap. The CDR3 here is CASSQFRARDEKLFF. The CDR3, as DNA: TGTGCCAGCAGCCAATTCAGGGCTAGGGATGAAAAACTGTTTTTT.

This sequence joins TRBV11-2 and TRBJ1-1, with D perhaps TRBD1 (6 bases). V was clipped by 4 bases and J by 6 bases, with 18 bases between them. The CDR3 is 15 amino acids. CDR1 is SGHAT, CDR2 FQNNGV, per germline. Here the CDR3 DNA reads TGTGCCAGCAGCTCGCAGGGGATAGGTGACGCTGAAGCTTTCTTT. The encoded protein is CASSSQGIGDAEAFF.

CDR3 nucleotides: TGTGCCAGCAGTTTATCAGCACTAGCGAACACCGGGGAGCTGTTTTTT. Its protein is CASSLSALANTGELFF. The chain joins TRBV27 to TRBJ2-2; possibly TRBD2 for D (5 bases). Trimming removed 0 bases from V and 0 bases from J, with 8 bases in between. This CDR3 contains 16 residues. Germline V CDR1 and CDR2: MNHEY, SMNVEV (reference sequence).

The chain carries TRBV1 and TRBJ1-1; the table's D gene call, TRBD1, was not cross checked with the DNA. TRBV1 is given as a pseudogene. The CDR3 extends over 17 amino acids. The CDR3 region is CTSSQGVGTVLNTEAFF. In DNA form, the CDR3 reads TGCACCAGCAGCCAAGGAGTAGGGACAGTGTTGAACACTGAAGCTTTCTTT.

The chain carries TRBV9 and TRBJ2-7; 10 bases are a match to TRBD1. The CDR3 loop spans 15 amino acids. Losses at the gene ends were 0 bases for V and 1 base for J; bases not matched to a gene: 1. Germline V gene sequence: CDR1 SGDLS, CDR2 YYNGEE. CDR3 nucleotide sequence: TGTGCCAGCAGCGTAGGGGGACAGGGGTCCTACGAGCAGTACTTC. It specifies CASSVGGQGSYEQYF.

This clone was detected only once. The chain is built from TRBV10-2 and TRBJ2-1; TRBD2 matches 9 bases. Per the germline V gene, CDR1 is WSHSY and CDR2 is SAAADI. This CDR3 comprises 15 residues. V lost 7 bases to trimming and J lost 5 bases; unmatched junction nucleotides: 9. CDR3 residues: CASNSGGAINNEQFF. DNA of the CDR3: TGCGCCAGCAATAGCGGGGGCGCGATAAACAATGAGCAGTTCTTC.

The V and J genes are TRBV28 and TRBJ1-5, with 8 nucleotides matching TRBD1. Germline V gene lookup returns CDR1 MDHEN and CDR2 SYDVKM. The CDR3 totals 17 residues. V gave up 1 base and J gave up 3 bases; unmatched junction bases: 8. The CDR3 DNA reads TGTGCCAGCAGTTTATTCAAGGGGCAGGGGGCCAATCAGCCCCAGCATTTT. Translation: CASSLFKGQGANQPQHF. The full variable domain, rest sourced from reference TRBV28 and TRBJ1-5, is DVKVTQSSRYLVKRTGEKVFLECVQDMDHENMFWYRQDPGLGLRLIYFSYDVKMKEKGDIPEGYSVSREKKERFSLILESASTNQTSMYLCASSLFKGQGANQPQHFGDGTRLSIL.

Remarks on this clone: Germline and junction disagree at one end, which may indicate a read error. The chain couples TRBV7-7 to TRBJ2-6; tentative D call: TRBD1 (6 bases). Germline assignment: CDR1 SSHAT and CDR2 FNYEAQ (reference sequence). The CDR3 runs 16 residues. CDR3: CASSLGTPSGANVLTF. DNA for the CDR3: TGTGCTAGCAGCCTCGGGACACCCTCTGGGGCCAACGTCCTGACTTTC.

This clone was recorded only once. This chain connects TRBV5-1 to TRBJ1-1, with D perhaps matching TRBD1 (5 bases). Trimming removed 5 bases at V and 3 bases at J, with 11 bases between. CDR3 length equals 13 residues. Germline CDR1 reads SGHRS; CDR2 reads YFSETQ. The CDR3 nucleotides are TGCGCCAGCAGTAAGGGGCGCGACACTGAAGCTTTCTTT. It yields the protein CASSKGRDTEAFF.

The rearrangement uses TRBV7-6 and TRBJ2-1, with 16 bases aligning to TRBD2. The CDR3 has 16 residues. Germline V gene lookup returns CDR1 SGHVS and CDR2 FNYEAQ. The trim removed 1 base at V and 13 bases at J, leaving 7 bases unmatched. DNA for the CDR3: TGTGCCAGCAGCTTAGGTTCCGGGACTAGCGGGGGGGCCCAGTTCTTC. This gives the protein CASSLGSGTSGGAQFF.

The V gene is TRBV19, the J gene TRBJ1-1; D is unresolved. V dropped 4 bases and J dropped 5 bases, with 20 bases sitting between them. Germline lookup yields CDR1 LNHDA and CDR2 SQIVND (reference sequence). This CDR3 contains 16 residues. Here the CDR3 reads CASSTPGYPLFTEAFF. The CDR3 region has the DNA TGTGCCAGTAGTACCCCCGGGTACCCACTGTTTACTGAAGCTTTCTTT.

CDR3 bases: TGTGCCAGCAGTTCGGACAGACCCTACGAGCAGTACTTC. It translates to CASSSDRPYEQYF. The chain uses TRBV7-9 and TRBJ2-7; maybe TRBD1 (6 bases). Germline lookup yields CDR1 SEHNR and CDR2 FQNEAQ (reference sequence). Trimming shortened V by 6 bases and J by 2 bases, and 11 bases separated the two germline ends. This CDR3 is built from 13 residues.

The gene calls are TRBV6-1 and TRBJ1-1; possible D gene TRBD1, 5 bases. The CDR3 runs 11 residues. V was cut by 11 bases and J by 1 base, with 8 bases left in between. The germline gives CDR1 MNHNS, CDR2 SASEGT. The CDR3: CAGQGNTEAFF. The CDR3 DNA is TGTGCCGGCCAGGGGAACACTGAAGCTTTCTTT.

The genes are TRBV4-1 and TRBJ2-5; 7 nucleotides align to TRBD2. Losses at the gene ends were 0 bases for V and 4 bases for J; bases not matched to a gene: 8. The CDR3 has 16 amino acids. CDR1 is MGHRA and CDR2 is YSYEKL in the germline V gene. The CDR3 DNA reads as TGCGCCAGCAGCCAAGAGCTCGGGAGGCCCCGAGAGACCCAGTACTTC. This gives the protein CASSQELGRPRETQYF.

The genes are TRBV9 and TRBJ1-2, with D perhaps matching TRBD1 (5 bases). The V end lost 3 bases, the J end lost 8 bases, and 20 bases lay between the germline ends. CDR3 length: 15 residues. Germline V gene data show CDR1 as SGDLS and CDR2 as YYNGEE. In nucleotides, the CDR3 is TGTGCCAGCAGCGAAATCATTGGGGGGGTAAGCGGCTACACCTTC. Amino acids: CASSEIIGGVSGYTF.

Comments on this clone: Mismatch with germline at one junction end may stem from a read error. The chain carries TRBV7-9 and TRBJ1-2; weak D call: TRBD1 (6 bases). The CDR3 has 12 residues. Per germline, CDR1 SEHNR and CDR2 FQNEAQ (reference sequence). The CDR3 sequence is CSSSLAGEGYTF. The CDR3 DNA sequence: TGTTCCAGCAGCTTAGCAGGGGAAGGCTACACCTTC.

The V gene is TRBV9, the J gene TRBJ1-3; D perhaps matches TRBD1 (5 bases). CDR3 size: 16 residues. The V gene's germline CDR1 is SGDLS and CDR2 YYNGEE. V shed 0 bases and J shed 2 bases, with 12 bases lying between them. The CDR3 DNA reads TGTGCCAGCAGCGTAGAGCCAGGGATTGCTGGAAACACCATATATTTT. It codes for CASSVEPGIAGNTIYF.

This sequence joins TRBV2 and TRBJ1-4; TRBD1 aligns across 7 bases. V trimming: 6 bases; J trimming: 6 bases; junction bases outside the gene matches: 4. Looked up from germline, CDR1 is SNHLY and CDR2 is FYNNEI. The CDR3 totals 13 residues. CDR3 amino acids: CASRRGQDEKLFF. In DNA form, the CDR3 reads TGTGCCAGCAGACGCGGACAGGATGAAAAACTGTTTTTT.

The chain joins TRBV5-1 to TRBJ1-2; tentative D call: TRBD1 (6 bases). V was shortened by 4 bases and J by 7 bases, with 14 bases between the two germline ends. The germline gives CDR1 SGHRS, CDR2 YFSETQ. The CDR3 is 13 amino acids. The CDR3 sequence: CASSPDQTGGYTF. In DNA, the CDR3 is TGCGCCAGCAGCCCGGACCAGACAGGTGGCTACACCTTC.

This rearrangement joins TRBV10-2 to TRBJ2-5; D possibly corresponds to TRBD2 (7 bases). The CDR3 extends over 17 amino acids. CDR1 WSHSY and CDR2 SAAADI come from the germline V gene. Trimming left V 3 bases short and J 5 bases short, with 22 bases between. The CDR3 loop is CASSDPSGGAYRETQYF. DNA of the CDR3: TGCGCCAGCAGTGACCCCAGTGGGGGGGCGTATAGGGAGACCCAGTACTTC.

The chain recombines TRBV19 with TRBJ2-1; TRBD1 is a possible D gene (5 bases). This CDR3 spans 15 amino acids. Germline values: CDR1 LNHDA, CDR2 SQIVND (reference sequence). V was cut by 4 bases and J by 9 bases, with 19 bases left in between. CDR3 DNA sequence: TGTGCCAGTAGTAAGGTATCAGGGATTTTCGTTGAGCAGTTCTTC. Protein product: CASSKVSGIFVEQFF.

The chain has TRBV7-9 and TRBJ1-3; D may be TRBD1 (6 bases). V shed 1 base and J shed 4 bases, with 23 bases lying between them. This CDR3 has 19 residues. Germline V gives CDR1 SEHNR, CDR2 FQNEAQ (reference sequence). As DNA, the CDR3 is TGTGCCAGCAGCTTAGAAGCCCGTTTGGGGGCGTTGTTCGGAAACACCATATATTTT. It specifies CASSLEARLGALFGNTIYF.